These 20 T cell receptor beta chains originate from one sample sequenced in a study of cytomegalovirus exposure and HLA in healthy donors. PCR amplification relied on 60 Vbeta primers (plus 13 Jbeta primers). Using immunoSEQ multiplex PCR, the repertoire was profiled, and TCRdb retains in-frame clones only, with some absent. This sample has 95,000 to 150,000 clones; approximately 70% occur once, and the top ten carry more than 1.5%. The material sequenced was PBMCs. The receptors were gathered from a man aged 18 to 35 in good health and CMV-seronegative.

The rearrangement joins TRBV5-1 to TRBJ2-3, with 8 bases lining up with TRBD1. There are 14 residues in the CDR3. J lost 6 bases, V lost 0 bases, and 3 bases had no gene match. Germline CDR1 reads SGHRS; CDR2 reads YFSETQ. CDR3 amino acids: CASSLAGQGDTQYF. DNA of the CDR3: TGCGCCAGCAGCTTGGCTGGACAGGGTGATACGCAGTATTTT.

This clone has just a few counts. The rearrangement links TRBV5-6 to TRBJ1-5; tentative D call: TRBD1 (6 bases). Trimming cost V 4 bases and J 2 bases, with 13 bases left between them. CDR1 is SGHDT and CDR2 is YYEEEE in the germline V gene. CDR3 length: 15 residues. The CDR3 here is CASSIRRGRNQPQHF. The CDR3, as DNA: TGTGCCAGCAGCATCCGCAGGGGTCGCAATCAGCCCCAGCATTTT. The full variable domain, rest sourced from reference TRBV5-6 and TRBJ1-5, is DAGVTQSPTHLIKTRGQQVTLRCSPKSGHDTVSWYQQALGQGPQFIFQYYEEEERQRGNFPDRFSGHQFPNYSSELNVNALLLGDSALYLCASSIRRGRNQPQHFGDGTRLSIL.

There are a few counts of this clone. In DNA, the CDR3 is TGTGCCAGCAGCCCTAGTGTATCTAATGAAAAACTGTTTTTT. Protein: CASSPSVSNEKLFF. The chain links TRBV6-6 to TRBJ1-4, with D uncertain. In germline, CDR1 is MNHNY, CDR2 SVGAGI (reference sequence). The V end was cut by 6 bases, the J end by 3 bases, with 11 bases between. This CDR3 comprises 14 residues.

This chain connects TRBV19 to TRBJ1-1; D is ambiguous. Germline V gene data show CDR1 as LNHDA and CDR2 as SQIVND (reference sequence). There are 16 residues in the CDR3. The V end was cut by 5 bases, the J end by 0 bases, with 16 bases between. In DNA form, the CDR3 reads TGTGCCAGTAGTTCCCCAGCGGACCCTATGAACACTGAAGCTTTCTTT. Translation: CASSSPADPMNTEAFF.

This clone appeared a single time. CDR3 sequence reads: CASSTPGQGPDTQYF. The CDR3 nucleotides are TGTGCCAGCAGTACGCCGGGACAGGGCCCCGATACGCAGTATTTT. The genes are TRBV28 and TRBJ2-3, with TRBD1 matching over 9 bases. CDR1 is MDHEN and CDR2 is SYDVKM in the germline V gene. V shed 5 bases, J shed 6 bases, and the junction held 9 bases outside the gene matches. The CDR3 consists of 15 residues.

CDR3 in DNA: TGCACCAATAACCTCCGACAGGACCCGAAAACTGATGGCTACACCTTC. Amino acid sequence: CTNNLRQDPKTDGYTF. The chain links TRBV1 to TRBJ1-2; the table's D call of TRBD1 was not tested on the DNA. TRBV1 is described as a pseudogene. CDR3 length: 16 amino acids.

This clone was observed once. This chain uses TRBV7-6 with TRBJ2-7; 9 bases align to TRBD2. The ends lost 5 bases at V and 3 bases at J; junction bases unmatched: 11. CDR1 SGHVS and CDR2 FNYEAQ come from the germline V gene. The CDR3 is 16 amino acids. The CDR3 coding sequence is TGTGCCAGCAGCCCACCGGGGCTAGCGGGATTCTACGAGCAGTACTTC. It encodes CASSPPGLAGFYEQYF.

The rearrangement links TRBV7-9 to TRBJ2-5; a weak D match, TRBD1 (5 bases). The assigned J gene may be wrong: the sequence end matches TRBJ2-7 better. Per the germline V gene, CDR1 is SEHNR and CDR2 is FQNEAQ (reference sequence). The CDR3 is made up of 17 amino acids. CDR3 in DNA: TGTGCCAGCAGCTCGCGACAGTCCACCTTAAGCTCCTACGAGCAGTACTTC. Translating gives CASSSRQSTLSSYEQYF.

This chain uses TRBV7-9 with TRBJ1-1; D remains unclear. Germline assignment: CDR1 SEHNR and CDR2 FQNEAQ (reference sequence). The CDR3 loop spans 15 amino acids. With 5 bases removed from V and 3 bases from J, the gap between germline ends came to 16 bases. As DNA, the CDR3 is TGTGCCAGCAGCCAGATCGGGATTTTAGACACTGAAGCTTTCTTT. It is translated as CASSQIGILDTEAFF.

The rearrangement joins TRBV10-3 to TRBJ2-2; TRBD2 is a possible D gene (5 bases). CDR1 is ENHRY and CDR2 is SYGVKD in the germline V gene. Trimming removed 4 bases from V and 1 base from J, with 10 bases in between. CDR3 length: 15 residues. CDR3 sequence reads: CAISGTGKNTGELFF. Here the CDR3 DNA reads TGTGCCATCAGTGGTACCGGGAAGAACACCGGGGAGCTGTTTTTT.

The V and J genes are TRBV27 and TRBJ2-1; D remains ambiguous. Germline CDR1 and CDR2: MNHEY and SMNVEV (reference sequence). The ends were cut back, 6 bases at V and 12 bases at J, with 18 bases in the middle. This CDR3 region has 13 residues. The CDR3 loop reads CASRYGVASRQFF. The CDR3 coding sequence is TGTGCCAGCAGGTACGGAGTAGCTTCACGGCAGTTCTTC.

The gene calls are TRBV6-1 and TRBJ1-2; 7 bases fit TRBD1. This CDR3 has 15 amino acids. In germline, CDR1 is MNHNS, CDR2 SASEGT. J lost 4 bases, V lost 10 bases, and 15 bases had no gene match. CDR3 region: CATNRGFGFFYGYTF. CDR3 DNA sequence: TGTGCCACCAACAGGGGATTTGGGTTTTTCTATGGCTACACCTTC.

The V gene is TRBV9, the J gene TRBJ2-7, with no clear D. Germline values: CDR1 SGDLS, CDR2 YYNGEE. This CDR3 has 14 amino acids. V was trimmed by 0 bases and J by 3 bases, leaving 10 bases between them. CDR3 sequence: CASSVAGDDYEQYF. CDR3 DNA sequence: TGTGCCAGCAGCGTAGCCGGAGACGACTACGAGCAGTACTTC.

The rearrangement uses TRBV11-2 and TRBJ2-7; 7 bases agree with TRBD2. Germline lookup yields CDR1 SGHAT and CDR2 FQNNGV. The junction had 2 bases not matched to a gene; V was cut back by 0 bases and J by 3 bases. The length of the CDR3 is 14 residues. The CDR3 sequence is CASSLEGGIYEQYF. Here the CDR3 DNA reads TGTGCCAGCAGCTTAGAGGGGGGGATCTACGAGCAGTACTTC.

The sample holds one count of this clone. The chain joins TRBV28 to TRBJ2-1, with 10 positions matching TRBD1. Trimming removed 8 bases from V and 5 bases from J; junction bases left unmatched: 12. This CDR3 comprises 16 residues. Per germline, CDR1 MDHEN and CDR2 SYDVKM. The CDR3 nucleotides are TGTGCCAGCGCTCTTTTCGGACAGGGGGTCAACAATGAGCAGTTCTTC. As protein: CASALFGQGVNNEQFF.

V gene TRBV4-2 combines with J gene TRBJ1-2, with D possibly being TRBD1 (6 bases). Germline CDR1 and CDR2: LGHNA and YNFKEQ. The germline V and J ends were trimmed by 0 bases and 3 bases, with 11 bases remaining between them. CDR3 length: 15 residues. The CDR3 bases are TGTGCCAGCAGCCAAGATCTCGCAGGGGACTATGGCTACACCTTC. This translates into CASSQDLAGDYGYTF.

The chain combines TRBV7-9 with TRBJ2-7; tentative D call: TRBD1 (6 bases). Trimming removed 6 bases from V and 3 bases from J, with 12 bases in between. This CDR3 has 13 amino acids. Looked up from germline, CDR1 is SEHNR and CDR2 is FQNEAQ (reference sequence). CDR3 region: CASRRDTNYEQYF. CDR3 nucleotides: TGTGCCAGCAGACGGGACACCAACTACGAGCAGTACTTC.

The V and J genes are TRBV5-6 and TRBJ2-2, with D unresolved. The V gene lost 0 bases and the J gene lost 4 bases, with 13 bases spanning the gap. This CDR3 has 16 residues. CDR1 SGHDT and CDR2 YYEEEE come from the germline V gene. Written as DNA, the CDR3 is TGTGCCAGCAGCTTGGTGGCCCACCCTGGCACCGGGGAGCTGTTTTTT. Residues: CASSLVAHPGTGELFF.

The rearrangement joins TRBV18 to TRBJ2-7; tentatively, D is TRBD1 (6 bases). The CDR3 is 15 residues long. Trimming took 2 bases from V and 2 from J, leaving 13 bases between them. Looked up from germline, CDR1 is KGHSH and CDR2 is LQKENI. CDR3 loop: CASSPRSGDPYEQYF. The DNA of the CDR3 is TGTGCCAGCTCACCAAGGTCAGGGGATCCCTACGAGCAGTACTTC.

The chain joins TRBV5-1 to TRBJ1-1, with 10 nucleotides matching TRBD1. Unmatched junction bases numbered 10, after V lost 7 bases and J lost 4 bases. Germline V gives CDR1 SGHRS, CDR2 YFSETQ. The length of the CDR3 is 15 residues. The CDR3 is CASWGDRGLVTEAFF. Here the CDR3 DNA reads TGCGCCAGCTGGGGAGACAGGGGGCTGGTCACTGAAGCTTTCTTT.